This T cell receptor beta chain was identified in a study of control samples from healthy donors and cancer patients. Profiled with immunoSEQ multiplex PCR; TCRdb holds only in-frame clones, not every one. The repertoire consists of more than 75,000 clones, with approximately 89% occurring once and the leading ten covering 5.5%. CDR1 MNHEY and CDR2 SVGEGT come from the germline V gene. The CDR3 covers 16 residues. Trimming stripped 0 bases from V and 7 bases from J, with 16 bases between. This chain connects TRBV6-2 or TRBV6-3 to TRBJ1-5; D possibly corresponds to TRBD1 (5 bases). Sequenced sample: blood. The receptor's source is a man between 50 and 59 years old in good health. The CDR3 protein is CASSYSAGVGAQPQHF. The CDR3 DNA reads as TGTGCCAGCAGTTACTCCGCGGGGGTAGGGGCGCAGCCCCAGCATTTT.